The rows below give T cell receptor beta chains drawn from one sample of a study of monozygotic twins with cystic fibrosis. Clones were sequenced by immunoSEQ multiplex PCR, and TCRdb holds only the in-frame ones, with some missing. The table records over 25,000 clones, about 96% of them present only once. The sample comprised blood. Receptors originate from a girl aged 2-10 years with cystic fibrosis. Both conserved end residues are part of each CDR3. D genes are given only for firm matches. The size entry is marked missing in some rows and otherwise reads once, few, many or a size class.

V gene	clone size	D gene	J gene	CDR3 protein	CDR3 DNA
TRBV7-2	-	-	TRBJ2-7	CASSWEPRSHEQYF	TGTGCCAGCAGCTGGGAGCCTCGCTCCCACGAGCAGTACTTC
TRBV5-5	-	-	TRBJ2-5	CASSLYLETQYF	TGTGCCAGCAGCTTGTATTTAGAGACCCAGTACTTC
TRBV27	-	-	TRBJ1-1	CASSVQGNTEAFF	TGTGCCAGCAGTGTACAGGGGAACACTGAAGCTTTCTTT
TRBV5-4	once	-	TRBJ1-1	CASSFDTNTEAFF	TGTGCCAGCAGCTTCGACACGAACACTGAAGCTTTCTTT
TRBV19	-	TRBD1	TRBJ1-5	CASSIPAGQGFIQPQHF	TGTGCCAGTAGTATCCCCGCGGGACAGGGTTTCATTCAGCCCCAGCATTTT
TRBV4-2	-	TRBD2	TRBJ2-5	CASSQESGSGETQYF	TGTGCCAGCAGCCAAGAGAGCGGGAGCGGAGAGACCCAGTACTTC
TRBV19	-	TRBD1	TRBJ1-2	CASSTSVDRSNYGYTF	TGTGCCAGTAGTACCTCGGTGGACAGGTCTAACTATGGCTACACCTTC
TRBV7-8	-	-	TRBJ1-1	CASSASSAYAFF	TGTGCCAGCAGCGCCAGTAGTGCGTATGCTTTCTTT
TRBV7-9	few	TRBD1	TRBJ2-2	CASSRRQGINTGELFF	TGTGCCAGCAGCAGAAGACAGGGGATTAACACCGGGGAGCTGTTTTTT
TRBV27	-	TRBD2	TRBJ2-3	CASSWGTSGSSAQYF	TGTGCCAGCAGTTGGGGGACTAGCGGGAGTTCGGCGCAGTATTTT
TRBV5-1	-	TRBD2	TRBJ2-3	CASSLSSGSGDTQYF	TGCGCCAGCAGCTTATCTAGCGGGAGTGGGGATACGCAGTATTTT
TRBV2	-	-	TRBJ2-7	CASRELGFSYEQYF	TGTGCCAGCAGAGAGTTGGGTTTCTCCTACGAGCAGTACTTC
TRBV28	-	TRBD1	TRBJ2-2	CASSSVPGQGTGELFF	TGTGCCAGCAGTTCCGTCCCGGGACAGGGGACCGGGGAGCTGTTTTTT
TRBV7-2	-	-	TRBJ1-5	CASSLGARGPYQPQHF	TGTGCCAGCAGCTTAGGGGCCAGGGGCCCTTATCAGCCCCAGCATTTT
TRBV19	-	TRBD1	TRBJ2-4	CASRPTGTGIAKNIQYF	TGTGCCAGTAGACCTACGGGGACAGGGATTGCCAAAAACATTCAGTACTTC
TRBV9	-	TRBD2	TRBJ2-5	CASSVVGTTKETQYF	TGTGCCAGCAGCGTAGTTGGGACTACTAAAGAGACCCAGTACTTC
TRBV6-6	-	-	TRBJ1-2	CASSQRGGSLNGYTF	TGTGCCAGCAGTCAGCGGGGGGGGTCCCTTAATGGCTACACCTTC
TRBV13	-	TRBD2	TRBJ2-3	CASSSVAGGGSTDTQYF	TGTGCCAGCAGCTCCGTAGCGGGAGGGGGGAGCACAGATACGCAGTATTTT
TRBV6-1	-	-	TRBJ2-7	CASSARDRAYEQYF	TGTGCCAGCAGTGCCCGGGACCGAGCCTACGAGCAGTACTTC
TRBV5-5	-	TRBD2	TRBJ2-1	CASSRQTSGFYNEQFF	TGTGCCAGCAGCCGCCAGACTAGCGGGTTTTACAATGAGCAGTTCTTC
TRBV10-2	once	-	TRBJ2-2	CASAAGNTGELFF	TGCGCCAGCGCGGCAGGGAACACCGGGGAGCTGTTTTTT
TRBV7-3	-	-	TRBJ1-2	CASSPERYGYTF	TGTGCCAGCAGCCCGGAGAGGTACGGCTACACCTTC
TRBV6-1	-	TRBD1	TRBJ1-2	CASSDGPGQGGGYTF	TGTGCCAGCAGTGATGGGCCTGGACAGGGAGGGGGCTACACCTTC
TRBV5-4	-	TRBD2	TRBJ2-5	CASSSGTSGQETQYF	TGTGCCAGCAGCTCCGGGACTAGCGGGCAAGAGACCCAGTACTTC
TRBV27	-	-	TRBJ2-1	CASSLTVEESQFF	TGTGCCAGCAGTTTAACGGTAGAAGAATCTCAGTTCTTC
TRBV28	-	TRBD2	TRBJ2-7	CASSSGSSYEQYF	TGTGCCAGTTCTAGCGGGAGTTCCTACGAGCAGTACTTC
TRBV9	once	TRBD1	TRBJ2-7	CASSVTGQGPYEQYF	TGTGCCAGCAGCGTAACGGGACAGGGCCCCTACGAGCAGTACTTC
TRBV30	-	-	TRBJ1-5	CAWGDPLPQHF	TGTGCCTGGGGAGACCCTTTGCCCCAGCATTTT
TRBV2	-	TRBD2	TRBJ2-3	CASTTRLAGGQKDTQYF	TGTGCCAGCACCACGAGACTAGCGGGAGGGCAAAAAGATACGCAGTATTTT
TRBV30	-	-	TRBJ2-1	CAWSNPGRNYNEQFF	TGTGCCTGGAGTAATCCGGGACGCAACTACAATGAGCAGTTCTTC
TRBV9	-	-	TRBJ2-2	CASSVAAGEAGELFF	TGTGCCAGCAGCGTAGCGGCAGGGGAGGCCGGGGAGCTGTTTTTT
TRBV5-4	once	TRBD1	TRBJ2-6	CASTSLGQGVEGANVLTF	TGTGCCAGCACCTCCTTGGGACAGGGGGTGGAAGGGGCCAACGTCCTGACTTTC
TRBV27	once	TRBD2	TRBJ2-7	CASSLAGRAPHEQYF	TGTGCCAGCAGTTTAGCCGGGAGGGCCCCCCACGAGCAGTACTTC
TRBV5-1	-	TRBD1	TRBJ1-1	CASTLAGQGGGTEAFF	TGCGCCAGCACCCTCGCCGGACAGGGCGGAGGCACTGAAGCTTTCTTT
TRBV5-4	-	TRBD2	TRBJ2-1	CASSPRLAASYNEQFF	TGTGCCAGCAGCCCGCGACTAGCGGCTTCCTACAATGAGCAGTTCTTC
TRBV19	-	-	TRBJ2-3	CASSIDSATDTQYF	TGTGCCAGTAGTATAGATTCGGCTACAGATACGCAGTATTTT
TRBV5-1	-	-	TRBJ1-4	CASRLGSTNEKLFF	TGCGCCAGCAGACTGGGTTCAACTAATGAAAAACTGTTTTTT
TRBV2	-	-	TRBJ2-5	CASSGGAPPPAQYF	TGTGCCAGCAGCGGAGGAGCGCCACCACCGGCCCAGTACTTC
TRBV6-5	-	-	TRBJ2-1	CASSTYYNEQFF	TGTGCCAGCAGTACATATTACAATGAGCAGTTCTTC
TRBV5-1	-	TRBD2	TRBJ2-7	CASSLVGTNPYEQYF	TGCGCCAGCAGCTTAGTGGGGACTAACCCCTACGAGCAGTACTTC
TRBV27	-	-	TRBJ2-4	CASSSGGGLNIQYF	TGTGCCAGCAGTTCCGGAGGGGGGCTAAACATTCAGTACTTC
TRBV7-9	-	TRBD2	TRBJ2-3	CASRSVGREIWADTQYF	TGTGCCAGCAGATCAGTCGGGCGGGAGATCTGGGCAGATACGCAGTATTTT
TRBV29-1	once	TRBD1	TRBJ2-5	CSAHPDRGHRETQYF	TGCAGCGCCCACCCGGACAGGGGGCACCGGGAGACCCAGTACTTC
TRBV5-1	few	-	TRBJ2-7	CASSPLGVEQYF	TGCGCCAGCAGCCCCCTGGGGGTGGAGCAGTACTTC
TRBV30	-	-	TRBJ2-7	CAWSVGGRNEQYF	TGTGCCTGGAGTGTTGGGGGCAGGAACGAGCAGTACTTC
TRBV4-3	-	-	TRBJ2-7	CASSQDPGVPYEQYF	TGCGCCAGCAGCCAAGACCCGGGAGTCCCCTACGAGCAGTACTTC
TRBV13	-	-	TRBJ1-2	CASSSQGYGYTF	TGTGCCAGCAGCTCTCAGGGGTATGGCTACACCTTC
TRBV25-1	few	-	TRBJ2-3	CASGEDTQYF	TGTGCCAGCGGCGAAGATACGCAGTATTTT
TRBV11-2	-	-	TRBJ2-7	CASSLDLRAFQYEQYF	TGTGCCAGCAGCTTAGATCTGCGCGCCTTCCAATACGAGCAGTACTTC
TRBV21-1	-	-	TRBJ1-2	CASSKIPIGDYGYTF	TGTGCCAGCAGCAAAATCCCCATAGGGGACTATGGCTACACCTTC
TRBV15	-	TRBD2	TRBJ2-1	CATSRRLAGHNEQFF	TGTGCCACCAGCAGAAGACTAGCGGGACACAATGAGCAGTTCTTC
TRBV30	-	-	TRBJ2-7	CAWTTPRRLDYEQYF	TGTGCCTGGACCACCCCTCGGAGGCTAGACTACGAGCAGTACTTC